The present TCR beta chain was sequenced within a study of blood T cell repertoires in COVID-19. Study as a whole: The analysed material was cDNA or gDNA that came from T cells, B-cell-depleted T cells, or PBMCs.

With 7 bases removed from V and 7 bases from J, the gap between germline ends came to 19 bases. Germline V gene data show CDR1 as LNHDA and CDR2 as SQIVND (reference sequence). This CDR3 contains 15 residues. Repertoires were generated with immunoSEQ multiplex PCR, while TCRdb's copy carries only in-frame clones and drops some. The data contain tens of thousands of clones, 90% to 95% of them singletons. Input material: peripheral blood. The sequence was obtained from a human donor in a cohort sampled during active COVID-19. The V call is TRBV19, the J call TRBJ1-4; D is possibly TRBD1 (5 bases). The CDR3 sequence is CASTQMGGTGEKLFF. The CDR3, as DNA: TGTGCCAGTACTCAAATGGGGGGGACCGGTGAAAAACTGTTTTTT. The entire variable domain, with the rest obtained from reference TRBV19 and TRBJ1-4, is as follows: DGGITQSPKYLFRKEGQNVTLSCEQNLNHDAMYWYRQDPGQGLRLIYYSQIVNDFQKGDIAEGYSVSREKKESFPLTVTSAQKNPTAFYLCASTQMGGTGEKLFFGSGTQLSVL.